Below, 18 T cell receptor beta chains from the same sample are listed, as sequenced in a study of T cell responses to AZD1222 COVID-19 vaccine. TCRdb's copy holds only in-frame clones and misses some; the assay was immunoSEQ multiplex PCR. Of some 200,000 clones detected, over 80% appear once; the ten largest clones hold roughly 6%. Sample: peripheral blood, taken on day 0 of AZD1222 vaccination. These receptors originate from an adult in good health.

The chain carries TRBV9 and TRBJ2-7; 9 bases fit TRBD1. The CDR3 contains 14 residues. CDR1 and CDR2 from the germline V gene are SGDLS and YYNGEE. Germline trimming cut 5 bases from V and 6 bases from J; bases unmatched to any gene: 9. Here the CDR3 reads CASSRGTGPVEQYF. DNA of the CDR3: TGTGCCAGCAGTCGAGGGACAGGGCCTGTCGAGCAGTACTTC.

This clone was seen once. The genes are TRBV5-4 and TRBJ2-4; 11 positions match TRBD2. There are 15 residues in the CDR3. J gave up 7 bases and V 7 bases, and 10 bases lay outside the gene matches. Germline lookup yields CDR1 SGHNT and CDR2 YYREEE (reference sequence). The CDR3 DNA reads as TGTGCCAGCTCTTTAGCGGGAGGGTTCGAGAACATTCAGTACTTC. Encoded protein: CASSLAGGFENIQYF.

In its sample, this clone was seen a few times. V is TRBV7-8 and J is TRBJ2-1; possibly TRBD2 for D (6 bases). V was clipped by 1 base and J by 9 bases, with 10 bases between them. Germline values: CDR1 SGHVS, CDR2 FQNEAQ. CDR3 size: 13 residues. This CDR3 is CASSLGAGSEQFF. CDR3 nucleotides: TGTGCCAGCAGCTTAGGGGCGGGGAGTGAGCAGTTCTTC. The variable domain in full, completed from reference TRBV7-8 and TRBJ2-1, reads GAGVSQSPRYKVAKRGQDVALRCDPISGHVSLFWYQQALGQGPEFLTYFQNEAQLDKSGLPSDRFFAERPEGSVSTLKIQRTQQEDSAVYLCASSLGAGSEQFFGPGTRLTVL.

The gene calls are TRBV24-1 and TRBJ2-1; possible D gene TRBD1, 6 bases. Trimming took off 4 bases at V and 1 base at J, with 13 bases between the two ends. This CDR3 region has 16 residues. The germline V gene has CDR1 KGHDR and CDR2 SFDVKD. Here the CDR3 reads CATSESAGASYNEQFF. The DNA for the CDR3 is TGTGCCACCAGTGAAAGCGCAGGGGCATCCTACAATGAGCAGTTCTTC.

The CDR3 nucleotides read TGTGCCAGCAGCTTTGGCTTGACCAACGTCCTGACTTTC. Protein product: CASSFGLTNVLTF. The rearrangement links TRBV7-9 to TRBJ2-6; D call uncertain. There are 13 residues in the CDR3. CDR1 SEHNR and CDR2 FQNEAQ come from the germline V gene (reference sequence). V lost 3 bases and J lost 8, with 8 bases in between. The full variable domain, completed using reference TRBV7-9 and TRBJ2-6, is DTGVSQNPRHKITKRGQNVTFRCDPISEHNRLYWYRQTLGQGPEFLTYFQNEAQLEKSRLLSDRFSAERPKGSFSTLEIQRTEQGDSAMYLCASSFGLTNVLTFGAGSRLTVL.

The chain couples TRBV27 to TRBJ2-3; TRBD2 is a possible D gene (6 bases). Trimming removed 2 bases at V and 1 base at J, with 10 bases between. The CDR3 totals 15 residues. CDR1 is MNHEY and CDR2 is SMNVEV in the germline V gene (reference sequence). The CDR3 reads CASSLVAGRTDTQYF. The DNA of the CDR3 is TGTGCCAGCAGTTTAGTTGCGGGGCGCACAGATACGCAGTATTTT.

The chain recombines TRBV12-5 with TRBJ2-1, with 9 nucleotides matching TRBD1. This CDR3 is built from 18 residues. Germline-derived CDR1 and CDR2 are LGHNT and FRNRAP. V lost 0 bases, J lost 3 bases, and 9 bases stayed unmatched. The CDR3 coding sequence is TGTGCTAGTGGTTTGGTACCAGGGACAGGGAACCTCTACAATGAGCAGTTCTTC. It is translated as CASGLVPGTGNLYNEQFF.

The V call is TRBV6-5, the J call TRBJ2-7, with TRBD1 matching over 9 bases. Germline CDR1 is MNHEY and CDR2 is SVGAGI. The V and J ends lost 4 bases and 4 bases, in that order; junction bases with no gene match: 5. This CDR3 comprises 14 residues. The CDR3 DNA is TGTGCCAGCAGTTTGATGGACAGGGGTTACGAGCAGTACTTC. This encodes CASSLMDRGYEQYF.

The chain recombines TRBV12-3 or TRBV12-4 with TRBJ1-2; D unclear. This CDR3 is built from 13 residues. The V gene lost 7 bases and the J gene lost 7 bases, with 16 bases spanning the gap. This CDR3 reads CASKNFPGGGYTF. The CDR3 bases are TGTGCCAGCAAAAACTTCCCCGGTGGTGGCTACACCTTC.

The rearrangement uses TRBV18 and TRBJ2-1, with D perhaps TRBD2 (6 bases). Looked up from germline, CDR1 is KGHSH and CDR2 is LQKENI. Trimming stripped 4 bases from V and 9 bases from J, with 22 bases between. The CDR3 totals 16 residues. CDR3 loop: CASSLLTSARKSEQFF. In nucleotides, the CDR3 is TGTGCCAGCTCACTTCTGACTAGTGCGCGGAAAAGTGAGCAGTTCTTC.

The chain links TRBV9 to TRBJ1-6, with a weak D call TRBD1 (6 bases). Germline V gives CDR1 SGDLS, CDR2 YYNGEE. The CDR3 runs 15 residues. The V gene lost 4 bases and the J gene lost 1 base, with 9 bases spanning the gap. CDR3 nucleotides: TGTGCCAGCAGCCCGGGGGCTTCCTATAATTCACCCCTCCACTTT. It yields the protein CASSPGASYNSPLHF.

The rearrangement uses TRBV7-2 and TRBJ1-4; D gene unclear. In germline, CDR1 is SGHTA, CDR2 FQGNSA. The CDR3 runs 13 residues. With 0 bases removed from V and 8 bases from J, the gap between germline ends came to 7 bases. CDR3 loop: CASSLALAEKLFF. The DNA of the CDR3 is TGTGCCAGCAGCTTAGCCTTGGCCGAAAAACTGTTTTTT.

This chain connects TRBV5-4 to TRBJ1-5; D perhaps matches TRBD1 (6 bases). V was clipped by 0 bases and J by 0 bases, with 10 bases between them. The CDR3 extends over 16 amino acids. The V gene's germline CDR1 is SGHNT and CDR2 YYREEE (reference sequence). CDR3 in amino acids: CASSLVRDISNQPQHF. For the CDR3, the DNA is TGTGCCAGCAGCTTGGTCCGGGACATTAGCAATCAGCCCCAGCATTTT.

The chain recombines TRBV29-1 with TRBJ1-1; D is unresolved. The CDR3 runs to 11 residues. Per germline, CDR1 SQVTM and CDR2 ANQGSEA. In DNA, the CDR3 is TGCACCGGCTCTTGGGGCACTGAAGCTTTCTTT. This sequence encodes CTGSWGTEAFF.

The genes are TRBV6-5 and TRBJ2-3; D is perhaps TRBD1 or TRBD2 (7 bases each). This CDR3 comprises 16 residues. CDR1 is MNHEY, CDR2 SVGAGI, per germline. The germline V and J ends were trimmed by 0 bases and 3 bases, with 13 bases remaining between them. The CDR3 loop reads CASSYSTGRGTDTQYF. The CDR3 DNA follows: TGTGCCAGCAGTTACTCGACAGGGAGGGGGACAGATACGCAGTATTTT.

V is TRBV11-3 and J is TRBJ2-1; D is uncertain. The CDR3 spans 12 residues. In germline, CDR1 is SGHNT, CDR2 YENEEA. V was clipped by 2 bases and J by 7 bases, with 6 bases between them. DNA for the CDR3: TGTGCCAGCAGCTTAATTGGTAATGAGCAGTTCTTC. Amino acid sequence: CASSLIGNEQFF.

The DNA of the CDR3 is TGTGCCAGCAGCTTCAGCGGGTTGGGTGAAAAACTGTTTTTT. As protein: CASSFSGLGEKLFF. This rearrangement joins TRBV5-4 to TRBJ1-4; no clear D. CDR3 length: 14 residues. V was clipped by 2 bases and J by 7 bases, with 12 bases between them. Germline CDR1 SGHNT, CDR2 YYREEE (reference sequence).

This sequence joins TRBV6-6 and TRBJ2-7; D is possibly TRBD1 (5 bases). The CDR3 consists of 15 residues. Germline V gene sequence: CDR1 MNHNY, CDR2 SVGAGI (reference sequence). V was pared by 0 bases and J by 0 bases, with 9 bases between. CDR3 DNA: TGTGCCAGCAGTTACTCCGAGACAGCCTCCTACGAGCAGTACTTC. Translated: CASSYSETASYEQYF.